A single T cell receptor beta chain is shown here with its context. Original handling: Reference gene primer amplification in the assay estimated nucleated cell counts. Some clones are missing from TCRdb's copy, which holds only in-frame ones; the method was immunoSEQ multiplex PCR. D and trimming come from the DNA, and the V and J calls and clone size come from that table. The sample records about 160,000 clones, around 93% being singletons. This entry belongs to a study of blood T cell repertoires in COVID-19. Seattle patient enrollment occurred during active infection, with longitudinal follow-up thereafter. Trimming took 6 bases from V and 5 from J, leaving 13 bases between them. This CDR3 spans 13 amino acids.

This clonotype originated in a man aged 25 to 40 with COVID-19, enrolled during active disease. The chain carries TRBV12-3 or TRBV12-4 and TRBJ1-1; D is unresolved. Sequencing was carried out using peripheral blood. CDR3 DNA sequence: TGTGCCAGCAGCAGGCAACTCAGGACTGAAGCTTTCTTT. Protein sequence: CASSRQLRTEAFF.